Included here is one T cell receptor beta chain sequence, with context. This record belongs to a study of Tregs in tolerant kidney transplant recipients. The method was immunoSEQ multiplex PCR; TCRdb's version includes in-frame clones alone and lacks a portion of them. The table includes 81,000 or so clones, about 91% detected once. The nonmyeloablative bone marrow transplants came from related graft donors, with transient mixed chimerism. This CDR3 has 15 residues. The V end was cut by 4 bases, the J end by 4 bases, with 17 bases between. Germline loops: CDR1 LGHNA, CDR2 YSLEER. The sequences come from CD4+ T cells from blood (PBMCs), collected 24 months after the transplant. This sequence originates from a human patient who received a combined kidney and bone marrow transplant. The T cells may partly be graft donor cells. V usage is TRBV4-3 and J usage is TRBJ2-7; no clear D. CDR3 in DNA: TGCGCCAGCAGCCGGCACGACTCTACCCTTTACGAGCAGTACTTC. It codes for CASSRHDSTLYEQYF.